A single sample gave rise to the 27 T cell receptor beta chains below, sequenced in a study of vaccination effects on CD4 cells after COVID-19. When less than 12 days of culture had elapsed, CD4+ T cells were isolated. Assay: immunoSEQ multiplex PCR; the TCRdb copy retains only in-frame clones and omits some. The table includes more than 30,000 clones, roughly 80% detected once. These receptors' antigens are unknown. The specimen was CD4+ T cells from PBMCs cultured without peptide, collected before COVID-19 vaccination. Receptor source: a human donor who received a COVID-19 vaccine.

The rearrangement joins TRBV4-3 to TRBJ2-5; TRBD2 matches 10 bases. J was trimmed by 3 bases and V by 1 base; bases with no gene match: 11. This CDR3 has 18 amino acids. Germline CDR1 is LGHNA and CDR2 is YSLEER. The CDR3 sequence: CASSQASGGLAGEETQYF. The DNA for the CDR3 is TGCGCCAGCAGCCAAGCCTCAGGGGGGCTAGCGGGGGAAGAGACCCAGTACTTC.

The CDR3 DNA sequence: TGTGCCAGCAGCCCACGACAGGGGGTGAGCACTGAAGCTTTCTTT. Its protein is CASSPRQGVSTEAFF. The chain carries TRBV9 and TRBJ1-1, with 9 bases fitting TRBD1. Germline V gives CDR1 SGDLS, CDR2 YYNGEE. The CDR3 runs to 15 residues. The V segment lost 4 bases and the J segment 4 bases; nucleotides outside the gene matches: 8.

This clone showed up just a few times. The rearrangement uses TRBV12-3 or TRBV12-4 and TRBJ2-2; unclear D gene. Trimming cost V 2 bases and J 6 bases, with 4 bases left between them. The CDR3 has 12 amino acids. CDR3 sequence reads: CASSLFAGELFF. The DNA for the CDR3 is TGTGCCAGCAGTTTATTTGCCGGGGAGCTGTTTTTT.

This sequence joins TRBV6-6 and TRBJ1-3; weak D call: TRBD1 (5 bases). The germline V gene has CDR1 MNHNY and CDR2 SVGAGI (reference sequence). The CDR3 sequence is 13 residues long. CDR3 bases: TGTGCTGGGAGGGGAGGCTCTGGAAACACCATATATTTT. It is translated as CAGRGGSGNTIYF.

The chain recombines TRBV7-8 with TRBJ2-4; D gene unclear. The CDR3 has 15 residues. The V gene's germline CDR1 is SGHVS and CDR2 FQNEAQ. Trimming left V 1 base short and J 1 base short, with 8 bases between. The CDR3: CASSLDGRAKNIQYF. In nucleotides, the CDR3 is TGTGCCAGCAGCTTAGACGGTCGCGCCAAAAACATTCAGTACTTC.

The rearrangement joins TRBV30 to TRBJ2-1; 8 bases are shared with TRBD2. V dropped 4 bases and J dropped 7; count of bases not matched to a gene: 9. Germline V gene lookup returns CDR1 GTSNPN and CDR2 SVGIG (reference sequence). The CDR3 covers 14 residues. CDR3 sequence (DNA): TGTGCCTGGAATAACGGGGGGGCCAGAAATGAGCAGTTCTTC. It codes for CAWNNGGARNEQFF.

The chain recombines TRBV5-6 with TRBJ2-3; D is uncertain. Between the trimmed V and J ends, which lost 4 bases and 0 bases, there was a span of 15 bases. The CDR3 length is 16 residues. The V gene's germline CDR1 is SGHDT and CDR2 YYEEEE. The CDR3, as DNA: TGTGCCAGCAGCCTAAGGACCGGAGCTAGCACAGATACGCAGTATTTT. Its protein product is CASSLRTGASTDTQYF.

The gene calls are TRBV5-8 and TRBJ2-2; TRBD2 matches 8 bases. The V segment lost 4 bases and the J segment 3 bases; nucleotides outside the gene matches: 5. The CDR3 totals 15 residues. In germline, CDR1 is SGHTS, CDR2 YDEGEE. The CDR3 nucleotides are TGTGCCAGCAGCAGGCGGGGGGTCGACACCGGGGAGCTGTTTTTT. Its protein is CASSRRGVDTGELFF.

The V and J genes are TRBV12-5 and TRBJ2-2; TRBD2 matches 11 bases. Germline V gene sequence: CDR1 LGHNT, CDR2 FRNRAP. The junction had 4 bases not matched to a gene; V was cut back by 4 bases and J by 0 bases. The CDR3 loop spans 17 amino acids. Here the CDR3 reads CASGWGTSGSNTGELFF. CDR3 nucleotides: TGTGCTAGTGGTTGGGGGACTAGCGGTTCGAACACCGGGGAGCTGTTTTTT. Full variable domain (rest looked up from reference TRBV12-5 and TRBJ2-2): DARVTQTPRHKVTEMGQEVTMRCQPILGHNTVFWYRQTMMQGLELLAYFRNRAPLDDSGMPKDRFSAEMPDATLATLKIQPSEPRDSAVYFCASGWGTSGSNTGELFFGEGSRLTVL.

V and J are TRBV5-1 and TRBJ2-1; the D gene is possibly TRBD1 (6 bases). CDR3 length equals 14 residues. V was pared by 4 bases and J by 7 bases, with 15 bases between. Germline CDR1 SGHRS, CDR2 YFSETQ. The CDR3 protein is CASSDTGSVNEQFF. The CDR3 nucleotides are TGCGCCAGCAGCGATACAGGGTCGGTTAATGAGCAGTTCTTC.

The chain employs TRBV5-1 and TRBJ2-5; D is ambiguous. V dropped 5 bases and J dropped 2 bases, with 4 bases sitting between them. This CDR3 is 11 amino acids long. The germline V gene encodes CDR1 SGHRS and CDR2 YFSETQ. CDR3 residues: CASRLQETQYF. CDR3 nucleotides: TGCGCCAGCAGACTACAAGAGACCCAGTACTTC. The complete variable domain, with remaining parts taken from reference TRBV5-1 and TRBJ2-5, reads KAGVTQTPRYLIKTRGQQVTLSCSPISGHRSVSWYQQTPGQGLQFLFEYFSETQRNKGNFPGRFSGRQFSNSRSEMNVSTLELGDSALYLCASRLQETQYFGPGTRLLVL.

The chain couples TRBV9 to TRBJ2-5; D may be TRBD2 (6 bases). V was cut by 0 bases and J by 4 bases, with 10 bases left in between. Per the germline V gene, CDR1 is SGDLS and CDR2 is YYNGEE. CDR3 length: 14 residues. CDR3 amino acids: CASSVDNSGETQYF. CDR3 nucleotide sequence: TGTGCCAGCAGCGTAGATAATAGCGGAGAGACCCAGTACTTC.

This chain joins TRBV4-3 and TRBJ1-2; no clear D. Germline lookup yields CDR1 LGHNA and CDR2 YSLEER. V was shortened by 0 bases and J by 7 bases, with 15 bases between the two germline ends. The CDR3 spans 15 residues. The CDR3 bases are TGCGCCAGCAGCCAAGATTCGTTGGTTTTCGGTGGCTACACCTTC. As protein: CASSQDSLVFGGYTF.

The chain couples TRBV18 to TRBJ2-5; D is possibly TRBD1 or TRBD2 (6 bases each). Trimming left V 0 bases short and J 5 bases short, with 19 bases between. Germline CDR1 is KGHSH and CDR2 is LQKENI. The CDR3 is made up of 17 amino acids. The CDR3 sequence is CASSPPRPGASWETQYF. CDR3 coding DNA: TGTGCCAGCTCACCACCGCGTCCGGGGGCGAGTTGGGAGACCCAGTACTTC.

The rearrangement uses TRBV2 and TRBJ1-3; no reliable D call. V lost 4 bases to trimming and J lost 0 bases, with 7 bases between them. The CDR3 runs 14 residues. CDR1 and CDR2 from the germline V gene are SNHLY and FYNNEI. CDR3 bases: TGTGCCAGCAGTGGGATGGTCTCTGGAAACACCATATATTTT. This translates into CASSGMVSGNTIYF.

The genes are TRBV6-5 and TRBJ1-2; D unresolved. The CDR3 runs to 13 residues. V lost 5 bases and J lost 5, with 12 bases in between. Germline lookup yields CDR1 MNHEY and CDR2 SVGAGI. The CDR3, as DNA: TGTGCCAGCAGTCTTTTACCCCTTTATGGCTACACCTTC. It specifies CASSLLPLYGYTF.

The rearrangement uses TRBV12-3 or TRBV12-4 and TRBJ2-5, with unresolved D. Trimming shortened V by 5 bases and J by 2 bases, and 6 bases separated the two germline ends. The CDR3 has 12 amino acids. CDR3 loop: CASSPAQETQYF. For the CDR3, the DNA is TGTGCCAGCAGTCCGGCGCAAGAGACCCAGTACTTC.

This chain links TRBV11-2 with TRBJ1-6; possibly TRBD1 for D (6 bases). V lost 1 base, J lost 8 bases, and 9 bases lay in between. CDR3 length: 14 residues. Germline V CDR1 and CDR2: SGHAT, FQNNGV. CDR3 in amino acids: CASSLVPGDSPLHF. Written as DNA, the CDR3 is TGTGCCAGCAGCTTAGTTCCAGGGGATTCACCCCTCCACTTT.

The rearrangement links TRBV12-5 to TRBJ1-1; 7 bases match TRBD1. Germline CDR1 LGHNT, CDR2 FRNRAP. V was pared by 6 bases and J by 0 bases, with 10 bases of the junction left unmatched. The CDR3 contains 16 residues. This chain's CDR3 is CASGSPRQGMNTEAFF. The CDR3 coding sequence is TGTGCTAGTGGCAGCCCTAGACAGGGAATGAACACTGAAGCTTTCTTT.

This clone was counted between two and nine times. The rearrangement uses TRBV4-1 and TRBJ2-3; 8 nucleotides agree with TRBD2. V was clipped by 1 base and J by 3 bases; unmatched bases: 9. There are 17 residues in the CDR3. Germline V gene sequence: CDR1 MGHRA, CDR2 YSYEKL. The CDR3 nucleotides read TGCGCCAGCAGCCAAGCGGGGATAGCGGGGCTTACAGATACGCAGTATTTT. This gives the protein CASSQAGIAGLTDTQYF.

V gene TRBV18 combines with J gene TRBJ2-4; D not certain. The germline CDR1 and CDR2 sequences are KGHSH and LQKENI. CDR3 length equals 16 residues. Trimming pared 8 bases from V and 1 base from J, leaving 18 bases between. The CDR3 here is CASSLIKVPAKNIQYF. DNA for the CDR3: TGTGCCAGCAGCCTCATTAAGGTTCCGGCCAAAAACATTCAGTACTTC.

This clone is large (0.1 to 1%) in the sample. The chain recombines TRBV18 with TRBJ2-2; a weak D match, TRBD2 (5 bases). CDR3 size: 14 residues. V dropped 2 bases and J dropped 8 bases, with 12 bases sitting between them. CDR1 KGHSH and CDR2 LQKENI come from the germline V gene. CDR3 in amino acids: CASSPLGVGGELFF. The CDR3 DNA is TGTGCCAGCTCACCATTGGGAGTCGGAGGGGAGCTGTTTTTT.

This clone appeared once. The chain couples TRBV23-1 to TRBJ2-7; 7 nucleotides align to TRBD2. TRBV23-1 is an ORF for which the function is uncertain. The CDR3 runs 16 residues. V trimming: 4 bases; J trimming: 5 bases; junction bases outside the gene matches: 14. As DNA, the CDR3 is TGCGCCAGCAGTCCTCAGAAATTGGGGGGGTGCCACGAGCAGTACGTC. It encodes CASSPQKLGGCHEQYV.

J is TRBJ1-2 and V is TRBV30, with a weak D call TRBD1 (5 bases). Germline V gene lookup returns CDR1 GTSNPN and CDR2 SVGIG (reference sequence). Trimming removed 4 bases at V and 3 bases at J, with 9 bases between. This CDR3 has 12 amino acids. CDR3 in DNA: TGTGCCTGGAAAGGGGTCGACTATGGCTACACCTTC. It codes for CAWKGVDYGYTF. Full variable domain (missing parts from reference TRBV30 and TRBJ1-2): SQTIHQWPATLVQPVGSPLSLECTVEGTSNPNLYWYRQAAGRGLQLLFYSVGIGQISSEVPQNLSASRPQDRQFILSSKKLLLSDSGFYLCAWKGVDYGYTFGSGTRLTVV.

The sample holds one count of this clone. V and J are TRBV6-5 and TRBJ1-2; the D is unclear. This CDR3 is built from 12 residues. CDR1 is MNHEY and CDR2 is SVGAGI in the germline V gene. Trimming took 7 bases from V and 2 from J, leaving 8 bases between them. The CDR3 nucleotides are TGTGCCAGCATTTCAGACAACTATGGCTACACCTTC. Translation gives CASISDNYGYTF.

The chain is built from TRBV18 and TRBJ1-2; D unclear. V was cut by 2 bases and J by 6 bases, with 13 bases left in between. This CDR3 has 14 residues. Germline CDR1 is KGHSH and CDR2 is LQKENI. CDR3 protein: CASSPVVAFDGYTF. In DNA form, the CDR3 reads TGTGCCAGCTCACCAGTGGTTGCGTTTGATGGCTACACCTTC.

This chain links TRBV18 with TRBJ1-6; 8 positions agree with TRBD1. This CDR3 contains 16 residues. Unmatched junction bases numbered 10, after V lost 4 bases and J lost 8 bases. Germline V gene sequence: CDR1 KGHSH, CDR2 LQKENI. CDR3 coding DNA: TGTGCCAGCTCACTCCGGCAGGGGGCTGGGGATTCACCCCTCCACTTT. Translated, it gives CASSLRQGAGDSPLHF.